This T cell receptor beta chain was observed in a study of Ad26.COV2.S vaccination and SARS-CoV-2 variants (dated by TCRdb to the early 2020s). Regarding the complete study: Vaccine-arm donors came from COV1001, a multicentre, randomized, double-blind, placebo-controlled phase I-IIa trial of Ad26.COV2.S in healthy adults. Ad26.COV2.S was administered intramuscularly at a dose of 5x10^10 or 1x10^11 viral particles, either as one shot or as two shots given 56 days apart. Blinding of investigators to trial group allocation was maintained during experiments and outcome assessment. The specificity and breadth of SARS-CoV-2-reactive T cell receptors after Ad26.COV2.S vaccination were assessed by TCRbeta repertoire sequencing. Trial participants were randomized into five groups of five: low-dose or high-dose Ad26.COV2.S given once or twice, or placebo on both occasions. The TCR-sequenced set comprised around 30 samples: around 20 Ad26.COV2.S vaccine recipients, 5 placebo recipients and 8 SARS-CoV-2 convalescent individuals. General conclusions and limits of the study: The study was not powered for comparison of responses between vaccine doses or regimens. After vaccination, spike-specific CD8+ and CD4+ T cell responses were reported to show substantial breadth. The authors noted that the TCR breadth and depth analyses may have underestimated total T cell responses. Non-spike TCR breadth was comparable between vaccine and placebo recipients, consistent with the vaccine containing only spike. Higher spike-specific TCR breadth was observed in Ad26.COV2.S recipients than in placebo recipients (P = 0.0014).

On this clone: Which antigen it targets is not known. One base away there is no much larger clone; base qualities are not given.

CDR3 length: 16 amino acids, cysteine to phenylalanine. The entry retains the CDR3 DNA only, 48 bases that are in frame from base 1. CDR1 and CDR2 (MNHNY, SVGAGI) derive from the germline V gene (reference sequence). The germline ends are 15 bases apart after V is trimmed by 6 bases and J by 0 bases. This sample's treatment or condition label indicates: about 20 received Ad26.COV2.S at low or high dose, single or two shots; roughly 5 received placebo; per-sample allocation not given. Repertoires of vaccine and placebo recipients were sequenced from samples collected on day 63 after the first injection. Cohort 1b enrolled 20 to 30 adults aged 18-55 years at a single site in Boston, USA, between 29 July and 7 August 2020. As a vaccine, Ad26.COV2.S was a replication-incompetent adenovirus type 26 vector that expressed a prefusion-stabilized SARS-CoV-2 spike protein derived from the original Wuhan strain.

TCRbeta CDR3 regions were sequenced with the immunoSEQ Assay. After extraction, genomic DNA underwent amplification by bias-controlled multiplex PCR, followed by high-throughput sequencing. In the original analysis: To quantify the absolute abundance of every unique TCRbeta CDR3 region, sequences were collapsed and filtered. Usable DNA was measured by amplifying reference genes present in all nucleated cells, and TCRbeta template counts were normalized to that usable DNA to estimate T cell fraction. Repertoire TCRs were annotated as SARS-CoV-2-specific when V gene, CDR3 amino acid sequence and J gene were exactly matched to a known reactive TCR set. The reference SARS-CoV-2 TCR set came from MIRA and was filtered for enrichment in COVID-19-positive ImmuneCODE repertoires, removing public or cross-reactive TCRs. Drawing on the MIRA antigens, annotated TCRs were analysed further at the level of specific ORF or position within ORF. Depth was the summed frequency of annotated unique rearrangements, while breadth was defined as annotated unique rearrangements over total unique productive rearrangements. TCR breadth was compared between groups using two-sided Wilcoxon rank-sum tests. TCRdb provides this immuneACCESS table in a form limited to in-frame rearrangements. Some clones are lacking; in checked studies, under half of them reflect an unresolved V gene, and why the rest are absent is not known. V and J calls and clone size are as listed in that table; D and trimming were resolved from the DNA. For this sample there are hundreds of thousands of clones; over 75% appear just once. Jointly, the top ten make up about 3.6% of the sample.

Specimen: peripheral blood, collected in a trial of Ad26.COV2.S vaccine versus placebo. This sequence originates from a person between 18 and 60 years old who received the Ad26.COV2.S COVID-19 vaccine or a placebo. The rearranged chain carries TRBV6-6 and TRBJ2-1, with the D gene call left open. This receptor has the CDR3 CASSIIIGRSYNEQFF. The DNA reads TGTGCCAGCAGCATTATTATAGGCCGCTCCTACAATGAGCAGTTCTTC.